These 14 T cell receptor beta chains came from one sample sequenced in a study of blood T cell repertoires in COVID-19. Libraries were prepared by immunoSEQ multiplex PCR; TCRdb keeps only in-frame clonotypes and omits some of them. Here the sample spans about 28,000 clones, 65% to 85% being singletons. Material: peripheral blood. Every receptor here comes from a woman in her fifties or sixties with acute or convalescent COVID-19.

This chain connects TRBV19 to TRBJ2-3; 8 bases map to TRBD2. The V gene end was trimmed by 5 bases and the J gene end by 3 bases; junction bases not matched to a gene: 10. The CDR3 sequence is 16 residues long. CDR1 LNHDA and CDR2 SQIVND come from the germline V gene (reference sequence). The CDR3 spells CASSSGNSGGTDTQYF. Here the CDR3 DNA reads TGTGCCAGTAGTTCGGGGAACAGCGGGGGTACAGATACGCAGTATTTT.

The chain links TRBV4-1 to TRBJ1-2; 7 bases are a match to TRBD1. Looked up from germline, CDR1 is MGHRA and CDR2 is YSYEKL. The CDR3 is made up of 14 amino acids. V shed 3 bases and J 4 bases; nucleotides not matched to a gene: 5. CDR3 in amino acids: CASSHPDRTYGYTF. CDR3 DNA: TGCGCCAGCAGCCACCCGGACAGGACCTATGGCTACACCTTC.

The CDR3 spells CASSKMEQGSSYEQYF. DNA for the CDR3: TGTGCCAGCAGCAAAATGGAACAGGGATCCTCCTACGAGCAGTACTTC. The chain recombines TRBV21-1 with TRBJ2-7; TRBD1, the table's D call, was not compared with the DNA. TRBV21-1 is described as a pseudogene. The CDR3 sequence is 16 residues long.

The gene calls are TRBV29-1 and TRBJ2-3; D uncertain. Germline V gene sequence: CDR1 SQVTM, CDR2 ANQGSEA. The V and J ends lost 4 bases and 4 bases respectively, with 9 bases between them. The CDR3 is made up of 12 amino acids. Here the CDR3 reads CSVVTGADTQYF. Here the CDR3 DNA reads TGCAGCGTTGTGACGGGTGCAGATACGCAGTATTTT.

The rearrangement joins TRBV25-1 to TRBJ1-2; the match to TRBD1 covers 8 bases. The length of the CDR3 is 14 residues. V shed 4 bases, J shed 6 bases, and the junction held 7 bases outside the gene matches. Looked up from germline, CDR1 is MGHDK and CDR2 is SYGVNS. CDR3 in DNA: TGTGCCAGCAGTGCCGGACAGGGATTGGATGGCTACACCTTC. It is translated as CASSAGQGLDGYTF.

V gene TRBV6-5 combines with J gene TRBJ2-1; D is possibly TRBD2 (6 bases). CDR1 and CDR2 from the germline V gene are MNHEY and SVGAGI. CDR3 length equals 14 residues. The V end lost 2 bases, the J end lost 7 bases, and 12 bases lay between the germline ends. CDR3 loop: CASSYVEGGNEQFF. The DNA of the CDR3 is TGTGCCAGCAGTTACGTGGAGGGCGGTAATGAGCAGTTCTTC.

This chain uses TRBV20-1 with TRBJ1-3; D not certain. V was pared by 3 bases and J by 3 bases, with 12 bases between. CDR1 is DFQATT, CDR2 SNEGSKA, per germline (reference sequence). The CDR3 runs to 14 residues. CDR3 residues: CSASGPPGGNTIYF. DNA of the CDR3: TGCAGTGCTAGTGGGCCCCCAGGTGGAAACACCATATATTTT.

This clone was picked up one time. A much larger clone differs from this one at a single base, so this may be a read error. The sample holds other DNA sequences that translate to the same CDR3. The gene calls are TRBV30 and TRBJ1-5; 8 nucleotides line up with TRBD1. Germline loops: CDR1 GTSNPN, CDR2 SVGIG (reference sequence). V trimming: 0 bases; J trimming: 5 bases; junction bases outside the gene matches: 0. The CDR3 consists of 13 residues. CDR3 bases: TGTGCCTGGAGTGTACAGGGGGATCAGCCCCAGCATTTT. This translates into CAWSVQGDQPQHF.

The chain joins TRBV24-1 to TRBJ1-1; weak D call: TRBD1 (6 bases). V lost 8 bases, J lost 1 base, and 10 bases lay in between. CDR3 length: 13 residues. The V gene's germline CDR1 is KGHDR and CDR2 SFDVKD. The chain's CDR3 is CATMGQGNTEAFF. In DNA form, the CDR3 reads TGTGCCACCATGGGACAAGGGAACACTGAAGCTTTCTTT.

Only one count was recorded for this clone. The V and J genes are TRBV4-1 and TRBJ2-1; D might be TRBD2 (7 bases). This CDR3 spans 13 amino acids. Germline V gene data show CDR1 as MGHRA and CDR2 as YSYEKL. V lost 3 bases and J lost 8, with 11 bases in between. CDR3 sequence reads: CASSQRGGDEQFF. The CDR3 coding sequence is TGCGCCAGCAGCCAGCGCGGGGGCGATGAGCAGTTCTTC.

The J gene is TRBJ1-1, the V gene TRBV12-3 or TRBV12-4; 7 nucleotides line up with TRBD1. The CDR3 has 13 residues. Losses at the gene ends were 7 bases for V and 10 bases for J; bases not matched to a gene: 12. The CDR3 loop is CASTTTGVGVAFF. Written as DNA, the CDR3 is TGTGCCAGCACCACAACAGGGGTAGGTGTAGCTTTCTTT.

This chain connects TRBV29-1 to TRBJ2-7; D may be TRBD1 (7 bases). The CDR3 contains 13 residues. Germline assignment: CDR1 SQVTM and CDR2 ANQGSEA. Trimming removed 6 bases at V and 3 bases at J, with 15 bases between. CDR3 loop: CSVRQGLGYEQYF. The DNA of the CDR3 is TGCAGCGTCAGACAGGGACTGGGCTACGAGCAGTACTTC.

The CDR3 DNA is TGTGCCAGCAGCCTCAGAGCCTCAGGACAGGGATGGCATGGCTACACCTTC. As protein: CASSLRASGQGWHGYTF. The chain uses TRBV7-6 and TRBJ1-2; 8 nucleotides agree with TRBD1. CDR3 size: 17 residues. CDR1 and CDR2 from the germline V gene are SGHVS and FNYEAQ. J gave up 6 bases and V 5 bases, and 17 bases lay outside the gene matches. Supplemented by reference TRBV7-6 and TRBJ1-2, the full variable domain reads GAGVSQSPRYKVTKRGQDVALRCDPISGHVSLYWYRQALGQGPEFLTYFNYEAQQDKSGLPNDRFSAERPEGSISTLTIQRTEQRDSAMYRCASSLRASGQGWHGYTFGSGTRLTVV.

The chain recombines TRBV7-2 with TRBJ1-6, with 7 bases matching TRBD1. Germline V gives CDR1 SGHTA, CDR2 FQGNSA. CDR3 length: 16 residues. V lost 1 base and J lost 2; bases outside the gene matches: 2. CDR3 sequence (DNA): TGTGCCAGCAGCTTAGGGGACAGAGCCTATAATTCACCCCTCCACTTT. This sequence encodes CASSLGDRAYNSPLHF.